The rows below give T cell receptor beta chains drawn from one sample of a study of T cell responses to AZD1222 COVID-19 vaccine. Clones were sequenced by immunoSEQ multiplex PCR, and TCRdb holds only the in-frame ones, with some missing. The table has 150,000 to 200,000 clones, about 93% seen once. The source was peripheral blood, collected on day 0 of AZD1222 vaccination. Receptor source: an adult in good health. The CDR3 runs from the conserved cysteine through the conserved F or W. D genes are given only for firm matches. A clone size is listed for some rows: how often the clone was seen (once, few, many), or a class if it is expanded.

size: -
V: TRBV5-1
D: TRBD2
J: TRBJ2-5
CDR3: CASSSWAGGGETQYF
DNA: TGCGCCAGCAGCTCGTGGGCGGGAGGCGGGGAGACCCAGTACTTC

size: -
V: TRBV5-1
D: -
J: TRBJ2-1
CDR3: CASSPDRLGDEQFF
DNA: TGCGCCAGCAGCCCAGATCGACTTGGGGATGAGCAGTTCTTC

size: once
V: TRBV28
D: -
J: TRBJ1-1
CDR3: CASTLGPLNTEAFF
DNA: TGTGCCAGCACTCTCGGACCGTTGAACACTGAAGCTTTCTTT

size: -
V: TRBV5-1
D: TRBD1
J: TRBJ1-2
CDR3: CASHWTGLFPYGYTF
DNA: TGCGCCAGCCATTGGACAGGGCTCTTTCCCTATGGCTACACCTTC

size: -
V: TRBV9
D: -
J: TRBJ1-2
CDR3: CASSGPEGGFPLEGYTF
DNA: TGTGCCAGCAGCGGCCCCGAGGGCGGGTTCCCTCTAGAAGGCTACACCTTC

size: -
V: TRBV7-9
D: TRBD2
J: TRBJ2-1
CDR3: CASSPVGTSGSKEQFF
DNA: TGTGCCAGCAGCCCAGTGGGGACTAGCGGGAGCAAGGAGCAGTTCTTC

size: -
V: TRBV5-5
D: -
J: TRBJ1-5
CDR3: CASTPIDLHQPQHF
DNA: TGTGCCAGCACCCCGATAGATCTGCATCAGCCCCAGCATTTT

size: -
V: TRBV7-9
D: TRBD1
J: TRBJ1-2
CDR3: CASSLEQGGFGYTF
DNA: TGTGCCAGCAGCTTAGAACAGGGGGGATTCGGCTACACCTTC

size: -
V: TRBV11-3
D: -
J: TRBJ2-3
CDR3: CASSLYSGATDTQYF
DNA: TGTGCCAGCAGCCTATATAGCGGAGCCACAGATACGCAGTATTTT

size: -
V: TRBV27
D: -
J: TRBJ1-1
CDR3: CANPSMPNLMNTEAFF
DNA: TGTGCCAACCCTAGTATGCCCAACCTCATGAACACTGAAGCTTTCTTT

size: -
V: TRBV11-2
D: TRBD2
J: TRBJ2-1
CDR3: CASSPGLAAGYEQFF
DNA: TGTGCCAGCAGCCCAGGACTAGCGGCGGGCTATGAGCAGTTCTTC

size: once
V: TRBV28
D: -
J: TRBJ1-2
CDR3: CATQQGGGYTF
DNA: TGTGCCACCCAACAGGGTGGTGGCTACACCTTC

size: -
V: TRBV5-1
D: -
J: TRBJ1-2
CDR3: CASSFSGVTGGYGYTF
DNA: TGCGCCAGCAGCTTTTCTGGGGTAACAGGAGGCTATGGCTACACCTTC

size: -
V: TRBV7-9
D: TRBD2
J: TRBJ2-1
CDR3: CASSTSWAGVSSYNEQFF
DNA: TGTGCCAGCAGCACGTCGTGGGCGGGAGTTAGCTCCTACAATGAGCAGTTCTTC

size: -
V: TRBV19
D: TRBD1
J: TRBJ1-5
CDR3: CASGYTGGGNQPQHF
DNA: TGTGCCAGTGGCTATACAGGGGGCGGCAATCAGCCCCAGCATTTT

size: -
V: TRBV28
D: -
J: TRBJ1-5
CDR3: CASSTNSGGASQPQHF
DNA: TGTGCCAGCAGTACCAATTCCGGGGGGGCATCTCAGCCCCAGCATTTT

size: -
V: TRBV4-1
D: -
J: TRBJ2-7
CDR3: CASSQEYREYEQYF
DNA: TGCGCCAGCAGCCAAGAATACAGGGAATACGAGCAGTACTTC

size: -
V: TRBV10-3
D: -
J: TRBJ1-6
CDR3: CAISESELTKPLHF
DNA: TGTGCCATCAGTGAGTCGGAGCTTACTAAACCCCTCCACTTT

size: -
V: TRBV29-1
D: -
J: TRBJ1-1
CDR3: CSGMDSFRNTEAFF
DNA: TGCAGCGGGATGGACAGCTTTCGAAACACTGAAGCTTTCTTT

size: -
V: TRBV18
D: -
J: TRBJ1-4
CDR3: CASSPTLSRGKLFF
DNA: TGTGCCAGCTCACCTACCCTTTCCCGGGGAAAACTGTTTTTT

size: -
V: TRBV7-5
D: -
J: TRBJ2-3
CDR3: CVRSLNGRAEKDTQYF
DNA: TGTGTCAGAAGCTTAAACGGGAGGGCCGAGAAAGATACGCAGTATTTT

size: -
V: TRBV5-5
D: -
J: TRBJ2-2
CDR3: CASSFPRTGSAPGELFF
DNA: TGTGCCAGCAGCTTCCCGCGAACAGGGTCGGCGCCCGGGGAGCTGTTTTTT

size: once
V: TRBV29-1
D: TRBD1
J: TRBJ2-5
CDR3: CSGSHRGQETQYF
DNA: TGCAGCGGGTCTCACAGGGGGCAAGAGACCCAGTACTTC

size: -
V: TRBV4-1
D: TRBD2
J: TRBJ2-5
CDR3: CASSQDWVSGSTQYF
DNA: TGCGCCAGCAGCCAAGATTGGGTTAGCGGGAGTACCCAGTACTTC

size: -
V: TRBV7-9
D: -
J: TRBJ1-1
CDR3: CASSLAPPQGNTEAFF
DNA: TGTGCCAGCAGCTTAGCCCCACCTCAGGGTAACACTGAAGCTTTCTTT

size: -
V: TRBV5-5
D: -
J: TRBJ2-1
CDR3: CASSLVTGTGTSYNEQFF
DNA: TGTGCCAGCAGCTTGGTTACAGGGACGGGAACCTCCTACAATGAGCAGTTCTTC

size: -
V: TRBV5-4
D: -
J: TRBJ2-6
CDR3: CASSTTYTALGSGANVLTF
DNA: TGTGCCAGCAGCACTACATACACAGCTTTGGGCTCTGGGGCCAACGTCCTGACTTTC

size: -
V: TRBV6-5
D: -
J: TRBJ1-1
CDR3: CASSYYGGNTEAFF
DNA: TGTGCCAGCAGTTACTACGGCGGGAACACTGAAGCTTTCTTT

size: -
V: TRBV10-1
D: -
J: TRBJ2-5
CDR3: CASSERKWWGYQETQYF
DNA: TGCGCCAGCAGTGAGCGGAAGTGGTGGGGCTACCAAGAGACCCAGTACTTC

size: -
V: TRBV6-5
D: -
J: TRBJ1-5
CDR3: CASSGGSGNQPQHF
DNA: TGTGCCAGCAGCGGGGGGTCGGGCAATCAGCCCCAGCATTTT

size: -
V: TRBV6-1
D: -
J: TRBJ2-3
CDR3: CASSEQGDTQYF
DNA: TGTGCCAGCAGTGAACAGGGAGATACGCAGTATTTT

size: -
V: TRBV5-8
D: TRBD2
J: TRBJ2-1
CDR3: CASSPTSGRPHEQFF
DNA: TGTGCCAGCAGCCCGACTAGCGGGAGGCCTCATGAGCAGTTCTTC

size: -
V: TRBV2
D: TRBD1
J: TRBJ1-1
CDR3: CASSESGGYTEAFF
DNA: TGTGCCAGCAGTGAATCAGGGGGTTACACTGAAGCTTTCTTT

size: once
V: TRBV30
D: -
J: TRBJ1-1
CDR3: CAWSATAANTEAFF
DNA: TGTGCCTGGAGCGCTACAGCAGCAAACACTGAAGCTTTCTTT

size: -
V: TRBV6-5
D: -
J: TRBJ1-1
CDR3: CASKLRRNTEAFF
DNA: TGTGCCAGCAAATTACGGAGGAACACTGAAGCTTTCTTT

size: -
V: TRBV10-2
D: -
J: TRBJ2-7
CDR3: CASSERNEQYF
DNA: TGCGCCAGCAGTGAGAGGAACGAGCAGTACTTC

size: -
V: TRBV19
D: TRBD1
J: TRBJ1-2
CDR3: CASGQGARDGYTF
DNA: TGTGCCAGTGGACAGGGGGCGCGGGATGGCTACACCTTC

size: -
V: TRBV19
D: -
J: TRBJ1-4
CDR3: CASGWGNEKLFF
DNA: TGTGCCAGTGGTTGGGGGAATGAAAAACTGTTTTTT

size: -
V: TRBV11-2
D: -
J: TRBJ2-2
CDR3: CASSWGPGGNTGELFF
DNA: TGTGCCAGCAGCTGGGGCCCTGGGGGTAACACCGGGGAGCTGTTTTTT

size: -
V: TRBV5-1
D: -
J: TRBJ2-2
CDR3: CASSFEAGELFF
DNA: TGCGCCAGCAGCTTCGAGGCGGGGGAGCTGTTTTTT

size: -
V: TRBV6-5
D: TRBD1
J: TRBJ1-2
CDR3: CASSKRNRGSYGYTF
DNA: TGTGCCAGCAGTAAACGTAACAGGGGTAGCTATGGCTACACCTTC

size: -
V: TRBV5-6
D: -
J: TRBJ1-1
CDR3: CASTPVGRPEAFF
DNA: TGTGCCAGCACCCCCGTCGGACGGCCTGAAGCTTTCTTT

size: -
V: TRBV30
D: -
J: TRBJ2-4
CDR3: CAWSVSAKNIQYF
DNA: TGTGCCTGGAGTGTGAGTGCCAAAAACATTCAGTACTTC

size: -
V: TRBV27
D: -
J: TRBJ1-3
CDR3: CASSPPGGRNTIYF
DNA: TGTGCCAGCAGCCCACCGGGGGGCAGGAACACCATATATTTT

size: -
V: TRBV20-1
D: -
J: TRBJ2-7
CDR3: CSASSQRMSSYEQYF
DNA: TGCAGTGCTAGTTCGCAGCGAATGAGCTCCTACGAGCAGTACTTC

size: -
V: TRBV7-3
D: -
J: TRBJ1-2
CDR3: CASSETARGGYTF
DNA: TGTGCCAGCAGCGAAACCGCCAGGGGTGGCTACACCTTC

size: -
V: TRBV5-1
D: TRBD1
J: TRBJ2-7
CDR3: CASSSGQGLSYEQYF
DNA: TGCGCCAGCAGCTCGGGACAGGGATTATCCTACGAGCAGTACTTC

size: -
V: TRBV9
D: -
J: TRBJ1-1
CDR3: CASSSGTEAFF
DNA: TGTGCCAGCAGCTCGGGGACTGAAGCTTTCTTT

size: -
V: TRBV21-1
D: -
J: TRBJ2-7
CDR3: CASSTFAFRGRTNYEEQYF
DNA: TGTGCCAGCAGCACCTTCGCTTTCAGGGGGAGGACCAACTACGAGGAGCAGTACTTC

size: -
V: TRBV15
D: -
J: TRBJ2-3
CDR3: CATSRVRWETDTQYF
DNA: TGTGCCACCAGCAGAGTCAGGTGGGAAACAGATACGCAGTATTTT

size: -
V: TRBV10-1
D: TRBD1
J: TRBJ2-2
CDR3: CASSATGVDGELFF
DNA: TGCGCCAGCAGCGCCACAGGGGTCGACGGGGAGCTGTTTTTT

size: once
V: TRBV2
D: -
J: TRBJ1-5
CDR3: CASRPGGSQPQHF
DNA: TGTGCCAGCCGCCCCGGTGGTAGTCAGCCCCAGCATTTT

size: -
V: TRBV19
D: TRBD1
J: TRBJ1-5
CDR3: CASRGPNRGNQPQHF
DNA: TGTGCCAGTAGGGGCCCCAACAGGGGGAATCAGCCCCAGCATTTT

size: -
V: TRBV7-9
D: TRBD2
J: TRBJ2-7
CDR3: CASSSPTSGVYEQYF
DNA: TGTGCCAGCAGCTCCCCGACTAGCGGGGTTTACGAGCAGTACTTC

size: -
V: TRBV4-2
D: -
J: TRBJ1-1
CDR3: CASSQDRTSNTEAFF
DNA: TGTGCCAGCAGCCAAGACAGGACCTCAAACACTGAAGCTTTCTTT

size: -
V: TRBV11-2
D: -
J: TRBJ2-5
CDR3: CASSWGAQETQYF
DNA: TGTGCCAGCAGCTGGGGGGCCCAAGAGACCCAGTACTTC